This passage covers 5 T cell receptor beta chains from one sample sequenced in a study of T-cell reconstitution after alpha-beta-depleted transplantation in children. TCRbeta library preparation incorporated unique molecular identifiers. TCRdb passed the PCR reads through MiXCR, listing each CDR3 protein once. Of roughly 120,000 distinct CDR3 sequences in the sample, approximately 10% were seen once. The source was PBMCs, collected before TCRalphabeta/CD19-depleted stem cell transplant. All receptors derive from a boy between 2 and 10 years old with acute lymphoblastic leukemia, due to receive a stem cell transplant.

In its sample, this clonotype was seen a few times. V gene TRBV3-1 combines with J gene TRBJ2-6, with D unresolved. V was clipped by 6 bases and J by 0 bases, with 6 bases between them. The V gene's germline CDR1 is LGHDT and CDR2 YNNKEL (reference sequence). The CDR3 spans 14 residues. CDR3 in amino acids: CASSLTSGANVLTF. The CDR3 bases are TGTGCCAGCAGTCTCACCTCTGGGGCCAACGTCCTGACTTTC.

The chain employs TRBV4-2 and TRBJ2-1, with D tentatively TRBD1 (6 bases). The V gene's germline CDR1 is LGHNA and CDR2 YNFKEQ. V lost 0 bases to trimming and J lost 9 bases, with 15 bases between them. The CDR3 contains 15 residues. The CDR3, as DNA: TGTGCCAGCAGCCAAGAGTTTGGGGGCAGGGGTGAGCAGTTCTTC. Translation: CASSQEFGGRGEQFF.

In its sample, this clonotype was seen many times. The chain recombines TRBV5-5 with TRBJ2-7, with TRBD2 matching 12 bases. The CDR3 extends over 17 amino acids. In germline, CDR1 is SGHKS, CDR2 YYEKEE (reference sequence). J lost 2 bases, V lost 4 bases, and 10 bases had no gene match. The CDR3 DNA reads TGTGCCAGCAGCCGCCTTCCACTAGCGGGGGGTACCTACGAGCAGTACTTC. This gives the protein CASSRLPLAGGTYEQYF. Drawing the rest from reference TRBV5-5 and TRBJ2-7, the complete variable domain is DAGVTQSPTHLIKTRGQQVTLRCSPISGHKSVSWYQQVLGQGPQFIFQYYEKEERGRGNFPDRFSARQFPNYSSELNVNALLLGDSALYLCASSRLPLAGGTYEQYFGPGTRLTVT.

This clonotype has a handful of counts. Here the CDR3 reads CAISESSGPSTDTQYF. CDR3 DNA sequence: TGTGCCATCAGTGAGTCCAGCGGGCCTAGCACAGATACGCAGTATTTT. This rearrangement joins TRBV10-3 to TRBJ2-3, with TRBD2 as a possible D gene (6 bases). Deletions cut 0 bases from V and 0 bases from J, with 10 bases between. CDR1 ENHRY and CDR2 SYGVKD come from the germline V gene. The CDR3 extends over 16 amino acids.

The chain has TRBV3-1 and TRBJ1-1, with 7 bases fitting TRBD1. Germline assignment: CDR1 LGHDT and CDR2 YNNKEL (reference sequence). V shed 6 bases, J shed 3 bases, and the junction held 7 bases outside the gene matches. The CDR3 runs 14 residues. The CDR3 reads CASRMRDSDTEAFF. The CDR3 DNA sequence: TGTGCCAGCAGAATGCGGGACAGTGACACTGAAGCTTTCTTT.